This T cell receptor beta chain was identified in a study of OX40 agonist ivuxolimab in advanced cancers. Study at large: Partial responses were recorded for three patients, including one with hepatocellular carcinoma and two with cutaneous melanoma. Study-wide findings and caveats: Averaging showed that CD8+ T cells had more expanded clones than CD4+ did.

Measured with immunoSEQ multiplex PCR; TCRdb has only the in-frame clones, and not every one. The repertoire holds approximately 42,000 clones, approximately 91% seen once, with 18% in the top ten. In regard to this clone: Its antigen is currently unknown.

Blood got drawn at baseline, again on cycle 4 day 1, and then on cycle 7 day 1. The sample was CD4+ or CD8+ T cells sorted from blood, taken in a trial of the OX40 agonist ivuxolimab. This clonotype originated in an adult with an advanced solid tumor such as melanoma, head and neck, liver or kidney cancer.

CDR3 protein: CSVRGDNEQFF. Here the CDR3 DNA reads TGCAGCGTCCGGGGGGACAATGAGCAGTTCTTC. This chain connects TRBV29-1 to TRBJ2-1; 7 bases are shared with TRBD2. This CDR3 contains 11 residues. Germline loops: CDR1 SQVTM, CDR2 ANQGSEA. V lost 6 bases to trimming and J lost 5 bases; unmatched junction nucleotides: 1.